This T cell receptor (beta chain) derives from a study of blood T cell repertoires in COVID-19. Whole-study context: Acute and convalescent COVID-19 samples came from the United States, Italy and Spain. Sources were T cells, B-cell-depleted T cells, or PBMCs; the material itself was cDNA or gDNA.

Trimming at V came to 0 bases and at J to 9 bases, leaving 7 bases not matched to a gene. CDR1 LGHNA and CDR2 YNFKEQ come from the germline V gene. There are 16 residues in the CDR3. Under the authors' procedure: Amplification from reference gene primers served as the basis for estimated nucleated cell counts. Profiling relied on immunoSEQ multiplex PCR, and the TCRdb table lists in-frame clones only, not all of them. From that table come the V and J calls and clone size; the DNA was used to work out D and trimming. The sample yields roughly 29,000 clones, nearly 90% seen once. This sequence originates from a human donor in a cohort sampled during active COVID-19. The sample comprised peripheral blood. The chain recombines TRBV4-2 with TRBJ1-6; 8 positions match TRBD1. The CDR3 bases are TGTGCCAGCAGCCAAGAACTGGACAGGGTTTCTTCACCCCTCCACTTT. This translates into CASSQELDRVSSPLHF.